The 18 T cell receptor beta chains presented below share a single source sample, sequenced in a study of shared clonotypes between healthy human individuals. This table comes from immunoSEQ multiplex PCR, and its TCRdb copy is limited to in-frame clones, with some not included. The profile shows roughly 2.4 million clones, approximately 96% of them singletons. The sample taken for sequencing was naive CD4+ T cells sorted from blood. Subset given: CD45RA+ positively selected. All receptors derive from a young man in good health.

The chain has TRBV4-3 and TRBJ2-7, with D perhaps matching TRBD1 (6 bases). This CDR3 comprises 15 residues. Germline CDR1 is LGHNA and CDR2 is YSLEER. The V end was cut by 1 base, the J end by 0 bases, with 10 bases between. Written as DNA, the CDR3 is TGCGCCAGCAGCCAAGGACTGGACAGCTCCTACGAGCAGTACTTC. Translation: CASSQGLDSSYEQYF.

CDR3 sequence: CASSLRTGPQPQHF. The DNA for the CDR3 is TGTGCCAGCAGCCTTCGGACAGGGCCACAGCCCCAGCATTTT. The chain is built from TRBV5-6 and TRBJ1-5; 8 bases line up with TRBD1. The V segment lost 4 bases and the J segment 7 bases; nucleotides outside the gene matches: 7. Germline loops: CDR1 SGHDT, CDR2 YYEEEE. The CDR3 runs to 14 residues.

CDR3 in amino acids: CASSQDGGSNGGANVLTF. Written as DNA, the CDR3 is TGCGCCAGCAGCCAAGATGGGGGTTCAAACGGTGGGGCCAACGTCCTGACTTTC. This chain joins TRBV4-1 and TRBJ2-6; D tentatively fits TRBD1 or TRBD2 (5 bases each). The CDR3 totals 18 residues. V shed 0 bases and J shed 3 bases, with 15 bases lying between them. Per germline, CDR1 MGHRA and CDR2 YSYEKL.

To note about this clone: Other DNA sequences of this sample code for an identical CDR3. This rearrangement joins TRBV7-2 to TRBJ2-7; 8 bases line up with TRBD1. The germline V gene has CDR1 SGHTA and CDR2 FQGNSA. This CDR3 has 14 residues. With V trimmed by 5 bases and J by 2 bases, 5 bases remained unmatched. This chain's CDR3 is CASSADRGPYEQYF. DNA for the CDR3: TGTGCCAGCAGCGCAGACAGGGGCCCCTACGAGCAGTACTTC. The whole variable domain, remainder taken from reference TRBV7-2 and TRBJ2-7, is GAGVSQSPSNKVTEKGKDVELRCDPISGHTALYWYRQSLGQGLEFLIYFQGNSAPDKSGLPSDRFSAERTGGSVSTLTIQRTQQEDSAVYLCASSADRGPYEQYFGPGTRLTVT.

The chain is built from TRBV11-2 and TRBJ2-2, with D perhaps TRBD2 (6 bases). V was trimmed by 7 bases and J by 0 bases, leaving 24 bases between them. The CDR3 totals 19 residues. Germline V gene lookup returns CDR1 SGHAT and CDR2 FQNNGV. Written as DNA, the CDR3 is TGTGCCAGCACCAATAGCTTAGCGCGGGGCCAGGCGAACACCGGGGAGCTGTTTTTT. Translating it yields CASTNSLARGQANTGELFF.

The chain carries TRBV7-9 and TRBJ1-2; 7 bases agree with TRBD1. V was clipped by 5 bases and J by 8 bases; unmatched bases: 8. Germline V CDR1 and CDR2: SEHNR, FQNEAQ (reference sequence). This CDR3 has 13 residues. The CDR3 sequence: CASSPTGSGGYTF. The CDR3 DNA follows: TGTGCCAGCAGCCCGACAGGGAGTGGAGGCTACACCTTC.

The chain employs TRBV18 and TRBJ2-1, with D possibly TRBD2 on 5 matching bases. Trimming removed 4 bases at V and 5 bases at J, with 15 bases between. Germline-derived CDR1 and CDR2 are KGHSH and LQKENI. This CDR3 is built from 15 residues. The CDR3 spells CASSRRSEVDNEQFF. In DNA, the CDR3 is TGTGCCAGCTCACGCCGGTCGGAGGTCGACAATGAGCAGTTCTTC. The whole variable domain, filled in from reference TRBV18 and TRBJ2-1, reads NAGVMQNPRHLVRRRGQEARLRCSPMKGHSHVYWYRQLPEEGLKFMVYLQKENIIDESGMPKERFSAEFPKEGPSILRIQQVVRGDSAAYFCASSRRSEVDNEQFFGPGTRLTVL.

The chain uses TRBV11-2 and TRBJ2-1, with 10 bases identical to TRBD2. J lost 9 bases, V lost 9 bases, and 14 bases had no gene match. Germline assignment: CDR1 SGHAT and CDR2 FQNNGV. The CDR3 has 15 residues. For the CDR3, the DNA is TGTGCCAGTATCAAATCAGCGGGAGGGCCAGGTGAGCAGTTCTTC. Its translation is CASIKSAGGPGEQFF.

For the CDR3, the DNA is TGTGCCAGCAGCCCGAGCTTAGGCGAAACCTCCTACGAGCAGTACTTC. Amino acid sequence: CASSPSLGETSYEQYF. The chain is built from TRBV5-4 and TRBJ2-7; D not resolved. Trimming took off 4 bases at V and 0 bases at J, with 17 bases between the two ends. Germline CDR1 is SGHNT and CDR2 is YYREEE (reference sequence). This CDR3 is built from 16 residues.

The chain carries TRBV6-5 and TRBJ2-4, with D possibly matching TRBD1 (5 bases). The length of the CDR3 is 16 residues. Germline assignment: CDR1 MNHEY and CDR2 SVGAGI. With 1 base removed from V and 2 bases from J, the gap between germline ends came to 12 bases. This CDR3 reads CASSYLSGATKNIQYF. CDR3 sequence (DNA): TGTGCCAGCAGTTACTTGTCTGGGGCTACCAAAAACATTCAGTACTTC.

The gene calls are TRBV30 and TRBJ2-3, with D hard to call. The germline V gene encodes CDR1 GTSNPN and CDR2 SVGIG (reference sequence). The V and J ends lost 3 bases and 6 bases respectively, with 13 bases between them. The CDR3 runs to 13 residues. The CDR3 spells CAWRFGSWDTQYF. The CDR3 DNA follows: TGTGCCTGGAGGTTTGGTAGCTGGGATACGCAGTATTTT.

This chain uses TRBV27 with TRBJ2-7; 8 nucleotides agree with TRBD1. V lost 6 bases to trimming and J lost 4 bases; unmatched junction nucleotides: 11. The germline gives CDR1 MNHEY, CDR2 SMNVEV (reference sequence). The CDR3 runs 15 residues. The CDR3 DNA reads TGTGCCAGCAGATTGGAAGGGACAGGCCCATACGAGCAGTACTTC. It codes for CASRLEGTGPYEQYF.

The chain recombines TRBV18 with TRBJ1-6; 7 positions agree with TRBD1. V was clipped by 3 bases and J by 6 bases; unmatched bases: 8. The germline V gene has CDR1 KGHSH and CDR2 LQKENI. The CDR3 consists of 16 residues. The CDR3 DNA follows: TGTGCCAGCTCACCCGGCCAAAACAGGGGTAATTCACCCCTCCACTTT. Its translation: CASSPGQNRGNSPLHF. Variable domain in full (rest from reference TRBV18 and TRBJ1-6): NAGVMQNPRHLVRRRGQEARLRCSPMKGHSHVYWYRQLPEEGLKFMVYLQKENIIDESGMPKERFSAEFPKEGPSILRIQQVVRGDSAAYFCASSPGQNRGNSPLHFGNGTRLTVT.

This chain joins TRBV28 and TRBJ1-5; 7 nucleotides match TRBD1. The CDR3 consists of 14 residues. The trim removed 3 bases at V and 4 bases at J, leaving 3 bases unmatched. CDR1 and CDR2 from the germline V gene are MDHEN and SYDVKM. CDR3 loop: CASSFLGQNQPQHF. The CDR3 DNA sequence: TGTGCCAGCAGTTTCCTGGGACAGAATCAGCCCCAGCATTTT.

This chain uses TRBV2 with TRBJ2-2, with TRBD1 matching over 8 bases. CDR1 is SNHLY, CDR2 FYNNEI, per germline. Trimming at V came to 5 bases and at J to 4 bases, leaving 3 bases not matched to a gene. The CDR3 totals 14 residues. CDR3 nucleotide sequence: TGTGCCAGCAGTACGGACAGGGTCACCGGGGAGCTGTTTTTT. It yields the protein CASSTDRVTGELFF.

V and J are TRBV2 and TRBJ1-6; possible D gene TRBD1, 6 bases. V was pared by 6 bases and J by 7 bases, with 16 bases between. This CDR3 comprises 15 residues. Germline lookup yields CDR1 SNHLY and CDR2 FYNNEI. CDR3 residues: CASSSLGAGNSPLHF. The CDR3 nucleotides are TGTGCCAGCAGCAGTCTGGGGGCTGGGAATTCACCCCTCCACTTT.

This rearrangement joins TRBV5-1 to TRBJ2-3; no clear D gene. V shed 0 bases and J shed 0 bases, with 14 bases lying between them. This CDR3 has 17 amino acids. Germline assignment: CDR1 SGHRS and CDR2 YFSETQ. CDR3 sequence reads: CASSLAARFSSTDTQYF. In DNA, the CDR3 is TGCGCCAGCAGCTTGGCGGCGCGATTTTCTAGCACAGATACGCAGTATTTT.

The V and J genes are TRBV5-6 and TRBJ1-1; D remains ambiguous. CDR1 is SGHDT, CDR2 YYEEEE, per germline. This CDR3 comprises 15 residues. Trimming stripped 1 base from V and 4 bases from J, with 14 bases between. The chain's CDR3 is CASSLTQWLSTEAFF. CDR3 in DNA: TGTGCCAGCAGCTTGACGCAATGGTTGTCCACTGAAGCTTTCTTT.